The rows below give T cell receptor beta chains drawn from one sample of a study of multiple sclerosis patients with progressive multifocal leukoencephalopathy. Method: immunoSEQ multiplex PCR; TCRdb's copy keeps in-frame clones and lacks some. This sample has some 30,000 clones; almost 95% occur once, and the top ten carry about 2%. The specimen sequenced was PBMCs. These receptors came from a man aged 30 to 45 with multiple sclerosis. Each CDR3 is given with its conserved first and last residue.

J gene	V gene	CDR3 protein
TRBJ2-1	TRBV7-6	CASILAGGSANNEQFF
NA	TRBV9	CASSVGSGSFYEQYF
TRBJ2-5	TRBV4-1	CASSPSRDRERTQYF
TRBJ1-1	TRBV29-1	CSVLGQGNTEAFF
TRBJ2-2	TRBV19	CASLTGTGELFF
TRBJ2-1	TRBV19	CASSDQQGRIDNEQFF
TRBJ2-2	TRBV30	CAWSPFGPGELFF
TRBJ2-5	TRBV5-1	CASSESGYSETQYF
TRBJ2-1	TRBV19	CASSTARETNEQFF
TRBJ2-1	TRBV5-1	CASSLTSGSYNEQFF
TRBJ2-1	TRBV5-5	CASSLEGSSYNEQFF
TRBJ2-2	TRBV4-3	CASSQETSGSPGELFF
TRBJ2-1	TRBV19	CASSSQSAEVRNEQFF
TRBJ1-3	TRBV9	CASSVVPGQGAGNTIYF
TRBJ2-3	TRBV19	CASSIDQRGTSGDTQYF
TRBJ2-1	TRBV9	CASSVDRTSNEQFF
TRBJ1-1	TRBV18	CASSPGPLNTEAFF
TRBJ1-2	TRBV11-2	CASSLGPDRGYTF
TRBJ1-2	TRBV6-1	CASSDPGTGIYGYTF
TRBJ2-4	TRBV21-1	CASSIPETSGGAAKNIQYF
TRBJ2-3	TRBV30	CAWIGPHQIYTDTQYF
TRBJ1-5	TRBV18	CASSPYPEGNQPQHF
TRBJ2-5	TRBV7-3	CASSLTGRRYQGTQYF
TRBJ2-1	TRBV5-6	CASSLERNNEQFF
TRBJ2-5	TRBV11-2	CASSLGFVKSETQYF
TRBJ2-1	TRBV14	CASSQEGLWYEQFF
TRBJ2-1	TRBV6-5	CASSYSSRGPYNEQFF
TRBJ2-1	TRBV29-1	CSVGVVGQGWSEQFF
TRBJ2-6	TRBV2	CASTLRVSGANVLTF
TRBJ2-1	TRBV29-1	CSPQWVAGDYEEQFF
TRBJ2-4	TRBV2	CASSVGGPGGNIQYF
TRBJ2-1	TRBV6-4	CASSELAEDNEQFF
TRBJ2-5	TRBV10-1	CASTRDRVREETQYF
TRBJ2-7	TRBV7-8	CASSHAGSTGRNEQYF
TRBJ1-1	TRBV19	CAAKGMNTEAFF
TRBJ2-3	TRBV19	CASRSRATDTQYF